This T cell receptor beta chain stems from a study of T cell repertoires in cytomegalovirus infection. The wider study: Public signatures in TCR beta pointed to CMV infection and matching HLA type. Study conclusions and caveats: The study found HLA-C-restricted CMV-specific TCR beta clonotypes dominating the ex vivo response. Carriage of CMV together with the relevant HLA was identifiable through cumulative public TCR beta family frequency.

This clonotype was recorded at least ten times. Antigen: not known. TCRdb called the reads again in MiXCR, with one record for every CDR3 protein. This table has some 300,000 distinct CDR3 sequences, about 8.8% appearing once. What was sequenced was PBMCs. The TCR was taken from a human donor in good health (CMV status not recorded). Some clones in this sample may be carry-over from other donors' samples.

CDR3 coding DNA: TGCAGTGCTACCGACAGGGGGCTAGGCTACACCTTC. It is translated as CSATDRGLGYTF. The chain has TRBV20-1 and TRBJ1-2; TRBD1 agrees at 10 bases. V dropped 4 bases and J dropped 8; count of bases not matched to a gene: 4. There are 12 residues in the CDR3. Germline loops: CDR1 DFQATT, CDR2 SNEGSKA (reference sequence).